The next 9 T cell receptor beta chains were all read from a single sample in a study of blood T cell repertoires in COVID-19. The table came from immunoSEQ multiplex PCR; TCRdb's copy has only in-frame clones and leaves some out. The table lists about 200,000 clones, roughly 87% of them singletons. The sample was peripheral blood. Receptor source: a man aged 35 to 55 with active or convalescent COVID-19.

The chain uses TRBV10-2 and TRBJ1-1; D unclear. Trimming removed 5 bases from V and 0 bases from J, with 4 bases in between. Germline V gives CDR1 WSHSY, CDR2 SAAADI. The CDR3 has 12 residues. The CDR3 coding sequence is TGCGCCAGCAGTTCGGTGAACACTGAAGCTTTCTTT. Its translation is CASSSVNTEAFF.

The V call is TRBV27, the J call TRBJ2-7, with D possibly matching TRBD1 (6 bases). CDR1 is MNHEY, CDR2 SMNVEV, per germline (reference sequence). Trimming removed 6 bases from V and 6 bases from J, with 18 bases in between. The CDR3 is 14 residues long. The CDR3, as DNA: TGTGCCAGCAGCCCACAGGGCAACGAGGGCGAGCAGTACTTC. Its translation: CASSPQGNEGEQYF.

J is TRBJ1-1 and V is TRBV7-8; TRBD1 aligns across 8 bases. The CDR3 runs 17 residues. Germline CDR1 SGHVS, CDR2 FQNEAQ. With V trimmed by 1 base and J by 5 bases, 12 bases remained unmatched. CDR3 amino acids: CASSLEYLQGVGTEAFF. The CDR3 DNA follows: TGTGCCAGCAGCTTAGAGTACCTACAGGGGGTAGGAACTGAAGCTTTCTTT.

DNA of the CDR3: TGTGCCAGCAGCCCAAACACCGGGGAGCTGTTTTTT. Protein sequence: CASSPNTGELFF. The chain recombines TRBV7-3 with TRBJ2-2; D is unresolved. This CDR3 contains 12 residues. Germline values: CDR1 SGHTA, CDR2 FQGTGA. Trimming shortened V by 5 bases and J by 2 bases, and 3 bases separated the two germline ends.

The rearrangement uses TRBV7-9 and TRBJ1-1; D call uncertain. Germline values: CDR1 SEHNR, CDR2 FQNEAQ (reference sequence). Trimming shortened V by 5 bases and J by 0 bases, and 10 bases separated the two germline ends. This CDR3 has 14 residues. CDR3 DNA: TGTGCCAGCAGCGTTCAGGTGATGAACACTGAAGCTTTCTTT. Its protein is CASSVQVMNTEAFF.

This chain joins TRBV7-6 and TRBJ2-7; D might be TRBD1 (8 bases). The CDR3 has 16 residues. Trimming left V 3 bases short and J 4 bases short, with 19 bases between. Germline V gene data show CDR1 as SGHVS and CDR2 as FNYEAQ. CDR3 coding DNA: TGTGCCAGCAGCTTTGGCGTAACAGGGGGGGATTACGAGCAGTACTTC. It encodes CASSFGVTGGDYEQYF.

The chain joins TRBV7-8 to TRBJ2-7, with 9 bases fitting TRBD1. Germline assignment: CDR1 SGHVS and CDR2 FQNEAQ. V shed 0 bases, J shed 5 bases, and the junction held 11 bases outside the gene matches. The CDR3 is 17 amino acids. The CDR3 protein is CASSLAQWGQGLHEQYF. CDR3 DNA sequence: TGTGCCAGCAGCTTAGCGCAGTGGGGACAGGGTCTCCACGAGCAGTACTTC.

The chain combines TRBV5-8 with TRBJ1-6; tentatively, D is TRBD1 (5 bases). Trimming took off 2 bases at V and 7 bases at J, with 13 bases between the two ends. The V gene's germline CDR1 is SGHTS and CDR2 YDEGEE. The CDR3 sequence is 15 residues long. The CDR3 nucleotides read TGTGCCAGCAGCTTAGCAGGGCTGGGGAATTCACCCCTCCACTTT. It translates to CASSLAGLGNSPLHF. The full variable domain, its missing parts supplied by reference TRBV5-8 and TRBJ1-6, is EAGVTQSPTHLIKTRGQQATLRCSPISGHTSVYWYQQALGLGLQFLLWYDEGEERNRGNFPPRFSGRQFPNYSSELNVNALELEDSALYLCASSLAGLGNSPLHFGNGTRLTVT.

The chain uses TRBV12-3 or TRBV12-4 and TRBJ1-2; tentative D call: TRBD1 (6 bases). The V end lost 5 bases, the J end lost 8 bases, and 15 bases lay between the germline ends. CDR3 length: 13 residues. The CDR3 region has the DNA TGTGCCAGCAGTCCCTCAACAGGGAGCGGCTACACCTTC. Amino acids: CASSPSTGSGYTF.